The sequence of this T cell receptor beta chain was determined in a study of radiation and T cells in renal cell carcinoma. Study information: Nephrectomy followed 15 Gy stereotactic body radiation by 4 weeks. Study-level points and caveats: In blood, top tumor clones expanded by 2 weeks, shrinking by 4. Pretreatment tumor biopsies were lacking, so baseline clonotypes are unknown.

Time point noted: blood 2 weeks post-SBRT. Treatment in this sample: 15 Gy SBRT to primary tumor, nephrectomy 4 weeks later. This renal cell carcinoma was of the clear cell type. As concerns this clone: Its matching antigen is unknown.

Profiled with immunoSEQ multiplex PCR; TCRdb holds only in-frame clones, not every one. The sample has around 130,000 clones; approximately 75% are singletons. CDR1 and CDR2 from the germline V gene are MNHNS and SASEGT. The CDR3 runs to 14 residues. V was pared by 4 bases and J by 6 bases, with 5 bases of the junction left unmatched. The receptor's source is an older woman with renal cell carcinoma. V gene TRBV6-1 combines with J gene TRBJ1-2; 10 positions match TRBD1. This specimen was blood, taken from a patient whose treatment included radiotherapy and nephrectomy. CDR3 bases: TGTGCCAGCAGTGGACAGGGGGCCTGGAATGGCTACACCTTC. The encoded protein is CASSGQGAWNGYTF.